Following are 19 T cell receptor beta chains from one sample sequenced in a study of T-cell reconstitution after alpha-beta-depleted transplantation in children. Molecular barcoding with unique molecular identifiers was used for the TCRbeta library. TCRdb re-derived calls from the PCR reads in MiXCR, one entry per CDR3 protein. The data hold around 670,000 distinct CDR3 sequences, with over 10% observed a single time. Specimen: PBMCs, collected before TCRalphabeta/CD19-depleted stem cell transplant. The receptors derive from a girl aged 2 to 10 with congenital amegakaryocytic thrombocytopenia, due to receive a stem cell transplant.

This clonotype was seen many times. This rearrangement joins TRBV15 to TRBJ2-4; 9 nucleotides align to TRBD2. Germline CDR1 is LNHNV and CDR2 is YYDKDF (reference sequence). The CDR3 spans 15 residues. Unmatched junction bases numbered 8, after V lost 5 bases and J lost 6 bases. Here the CDR3 DNA reads TGTGCCACCAGCCTTAGCGGGAGTTTAGGAAACATTCAGTACTTC. Protein sequence: CATSLSGSLGNIQYF.

This sequence joins TRBV20-1 and TRBJ2-7; maybe TRBD2 (6 bases). Trimming left V 7 bases short and J 3 bases short, with 13 bases between. The germline gives CDR1 DFQATT, CDR2 SNEGSKA (reference sequence). CDR3 length: 12 amino acids. This CDR3 is CSVRGKFYEQYF. The CDR3 nucleotides read TGCAGTGTTCGCGGGAAGTTCTACGAGCAGTACTTC.

The V gene is TRBV20-1, the J gene TRBJ1-4, with a tentative D call TRBD1 (6 bases). V lost 4 bases to trimming and J lost 8 bases, with 14 bases between them. The germline V gene has CDR1 DFQATT and CDR2 SNEGSKA (reference sequence). This CDR3 spans 13 amino acids. The CDR3 DNA reads as TGCAGTGCTATGGGCAGGGGAGGCGAAAAACTGTTTTTT. Encoded protein: CSAMGRGGEKLFF.

This clonotype was seen more than once but under ten times. The rearrangement joins TRBV5-5 to TRBJ1-3, with D hard to call. CDR3 size: 16 residues. Per germline, CDR1 SGHKS and CDR2 YYEKEE (reference sequence). V was trimmed by 1 base and J by 0 bases, leaving 11 bases between them. The CDR3 protein is CASSLLGLFSGNTIYF. CDR3 in DNA: TGTGCCAGCAGCTTGCTTGGACTCTTCTCTGGAAACACCATATATTTT.

The chain uses TRBV11-2 and TRBJ2-5; D call uncertain. The germline V gene has CDR1 SGHAT and CDR2 FQNNGV. Trimming removed 2 bases from V and 3 bases from J, with 19 bases in between. CDR3 length equals 17 residues. The CDR3 DNA follows: TGTGCCAGCAGCTTAAGTCGAAGGGCAAGGGTAGAAGAGACCCAGTACTTC. Translation gives CASSLSRRARVEETQYF.

The rearrangement uses TRBV2 and TRBJ2-7; 12 bases fit TRBD2. The germline gives CDR1 SNHLY, CDR2 FYNNEI. J lost 3 bases, V lost 5 bases, and 8 bases had no gene match. The CDR3 is 16 residues long. The CDR3 DNA sequence: TGTGCCAGCAGTCCCCTCGGACTAGCGGGGATCTACGAGCAGTACTTC. Amino acids: CASSPLGLAGIYEQYF.

This chain uses TRBV20-1 with TRBJ2-4; 7 bases line up with TRBD1. CDR3 length: 13 residues. Germline V gene data show CDR1 as DFQATT and CDR2 as SNEGSKA (reference sequence). J gave up 8 bases and V 0 bases, and 4 bases lay outside the gene matches. In nucleotides, the CDR3 is TGCAGTGCTAGAGACCGGGACAGTTACATTCAGTACTTC. Translation gives CSARDRDSYIQYF.

This clonotype showed up many times. The chain links TRBV6-5 to TRBJ2-1, with 7 bases that match TRBD1. The CDR3 contains 14 residues. V lost 2 bases, J lost 10 bases, and 8 bases stayed unmatched. Germline CDR1 and CDR2: MNHEY and SVGAGI. The CDR3 DNA reads TGTGCCAGCAGTTACGCGCCGGGACAGCCCGAGCAGTTCTTC. It translates to CASSYAPGQPEQFF.

The CDR3 sequence is CASSFGQLGARTYEQYF. The CDR3 DNA reads TGTGCCAGCAGTTTCGGACAACTGGGGGCGCGGACCTACGAGCAGTACTTC. V gene TRBV12-3 or TRBV12-4 combines with J gene TRBJ2-7; D is perhaps TRBD1 (6 bases). The CDR3 has 17 amino acids. Trimming took off 3 bases at V and 2 bases at J, with 20 bases between the two ends.

This rearrangement joins TRBV5-1 to TRBJ2-7, with D hard to call. Germline-derived CDR1 and CDR2 are SGHRS and YFSETQ. Trimming took 2 bases from V and 5 from J, leaving 8 bases between them. The CDR3 runs 12 residues. The CDR3 coding sequence is TGCGCCAGCAGCTTCGCCCCCCACGAGCAGTACTTC. Its protein is CASSFAPHEQYF.

This clonotype was seen repeatedly, ten times or more. The rearrangement joins TRBV29-1 to TRBJ2-5; 9 bases agree with TRBD1. Germline CDR1 reads SQVTM; CDR2 reads ANQGSEA. V gave up 6 bases and J gave up 2 bases; unmatched junction bases: 10. The CDR3 consists of 15 residues. The CDR3 protein is CSVVPIGTGQETQYF. The CDR3 DNA reads as TGCAGCGTGGTACCCATTGGGACAGGGCAAGAGACCCAGTACTTC.

This clonotype was observed a handful of times. This chain uses TRBV9 with TRBJ2-1; D uncertain. The CDR3 sequence is 15 residues long. From germline, CDR1 is SGDLS and CDR2 YYNGEE. The V and J ends lost 3 bases and 0 bases respectively, with 10 bases between them. The CDR3: CASSDSSNSYNEQFF. CDR3 nucleotides: TGTGCCAGCAGCGACAGTTCGAACTCCTACAATGAGCAGTTCTTC.

This clonotype has at least ten counts. The CDR3 DNA sequence: TGCAGTGCCACATTAGGGGGCCTAGATGAAAAACTGTTTTTT. The encoded protein is CSATLGGLDEKLFF. The chain joins TRBV20-1 to TRBJ1-4; 7 nucleotides line up with TRBD1. The length of the CDR3 is 14 residues. The V gene end was trimmed by 6 bases and the J gene end by 6 bases; junction bases not matched to a gene: 10. CDR1 DFQATT and CDR2 SNEGSKA come from the germline V gene (reference sequence).

The chain recombines TRBV7-6 with TRBJ2-1, with 11 bases matching TRBD2. The germline gives CDR1 SGHVS, CDR2 FNYEAQ. There are 19 residues in the CDR3. Trimming cost V 4 bases and J 0 bases; bases outside gene matches: 11. In DNA, the CDR3 is TGTGCCAGCAGCTCACGACTAGCGGGGAGGGGGGGCTCCTACAATGAGCAGTTCTTC. It yields the protein CASSSRLAGRGGSYNEQFF.

This clonotype was found many times. This chain uses TRBV5-1 with TRBJ2-1; TRBD1 agrees at 12 bases. Per the germline V gene, CDR1 is SGHRS and CDR2 is YFSETQ. After removal of 5 bases from V and 15 bases from J, the junction contained 15 bases not matched to a gene. This CDR3 has 15 residues. The CDR3, as DNA: TGCGCCAGCAGTCTGGAGGGACAGGGGGCGTTTCCGAGGTTCTTC. This codes for CASSLEGQGAFPRFF.

This clonotype was observed many times. This chain uses TRBV10-2 with TRBJ1-4, with TRBD1 matching over 8 bases. There are 15 residues in the CDR3. From germline, CDR1 is WSHSY and CDR2 SAAADI. The V segment lost 6 bases and the J segment 8 bases; nucleotides outside the gene matches: 11. CDR3 nucleotides: TGCGCCAGCAGGAAATCAGGGGGCGCGGGGGAAAAACTGTTTTTT. As protein: CASRKSGGAGEKLFF.

This clonotype was counted only a few times. The V call is TRBV20-1, the J call TRBJ2-7; TRBD2 aligns across 9 bases. Germline V gene lookup returns CDR1 DFQATT and CDR2 SNEGSKA (reference sequence). The CDR3 consists of 14 residues. The V gene end was trimmed by 5 bases and the J gene end by 7 bases; junction bases not matched to a gene: 12. CDR3 nucleotides: TGCAGTGCTCCTCTAGCGGGACCGGCGGGTGAGCAGTACTTC. This sequence encodes CSAPLAGPAGEQYF.

This clonotype has only a few counts. The rearrangement uses TRBV7-2 and TRBJ2-7, with 10 nucleotides matching TRBD2. Germline V lookup: CDR1 SGHTA, CDR2 FQGNSA. The junction had 9 bases not matched to a gene; V was cut back by 0 bases and J by 4 bases. This CDR3 spans 17 amino acids. For the CDR3, the DNA is TGTGCCAGCAGCTTAGCAGAAGCGGGAGGGCCCTCTTACGAGCAGTACTTC. Protein: CASSLAEAGGPSYEQYF.

This clonotype was recorded at least ten times. This chain joins TRBV10-3 and TRBJ2-1; 8 bases match TRBD1. V was clipped by 4 bases and J by 1 base; unmatched bases: 9. Germline V gene sequence: CDR1 ENHRY, CDR2 SYGVKD. This CDR3 is 17 amino acids long. CDR3 amino acids: CAISVPVGTGSYNEQFF. CDR3 coding DNA: TGTGCCATCAGTGTTCCAGTCGGGACAGGTTCCTACAATGAGCAGTTCTTC.